These 11 T cell receptor beta chains were sequenced from one sample in a study of neoadjuvant anti-PD-1 for oral cavity cancer. Only in-frame clones appear in the TCRdb table, and some are missing; sequencing was by immunoSEQ multiplex PCR. In the table there are approximately 20,000 clones, roughly three quarters of which are singletons. Sequencing used PBMCs, obtained before nivolumab (anti-PD-1) treatment. The source of these receptors is a person between 40 and 85 years old with oral cavity squamous cell carcinoma.

V gene TRBV10-3 combines with J gene TRBJ1-5; 9 bases line up with TRBD1. The length of the CDR3 is 15 residues. Losses at the gene ends were 5 bases for V and 4 bases for J; bases not matched to a gene: 6. Per the germline V gene, CDR1 is ENHRY and CDR2 is SYGVKD. As DNA, the CDR3 is TGTGCCATCAGTTTAGGACAGGGGACTAATCAGCCCCAGCATTTT. Protein product: CAISLGQGTNQPQHF.

The chain links TRBV21-1 to TRBJ2-1; TRBD2 is the table's D call and was not checked against the DNA. TRBV21-1 has pseudogene status. The CDR3 runs 15 residues. The CDR3 loop reads CASSKNGLRGDEQFF. CDR3 DNA sequence: TGTGCCAGCAGCAAAAACGGTCTAAGAGGCGATGAGCAGTTCTTC.

This chain uses TRBV28 with TRBJ2-7; TRBD2 aligns across 11 bases. The CDR3 covers 17 residues. Per germline, CDR1 MDHEN and CDR2 SYDVKM. The junction had 13 bases not matched to a gene; V was cut back by 5 bases and J by 4 bases. The CDR3 DNA reads TGTGCCAGCAGTCCCCCCGCCTTAGCGGGAGGGGGTTACGAGCAGTACTTC. Residues: CASSPPALAGGGYEQYF.

The rearrangement uses TRBV5-1 and TRBJ2-1, with TRBD1 identical over 8 bases. Unmatched junction bases numbered 5, after V lost 4 bases and J lost 2 bases. Germline CDR1 is SGHRS and CDR2 is YFSETQ. The CDR3 spans 15 residues. This CDR3 reads CASSPTGEPYNEQFF. CDR3 nucleotide sequence: TGCGCCAGCAGCCCGACAGGGGAACCCTACAATGAGCAGTTCTTC. Combining the CDR3 with reference TRBV5-1 and TRBJ2-1 gives the whole variable domain KAGVTQTPRYLIKTRGQQVTLSCSPISGHRSVSWYQQTPGQGLQFLFEYFSETQRNKGNFPGRFSGRQFSNSRSEMNVSTLELGDSALYLCASSPTGEPYNEQFFGPGTRLTVL.

The chain uses TRBV6-1 and TRBJ2-3; a possible D gene is TRBD2 (6 bases). The CDR3 has 16 residues. Germline CDR1 reads MNHNS; CDR2 reads SASEGT. V was shortened by 0 bases and J by 1 base, with 11 bases between the two germline ends. CDR3 amino acids: CASSEARGLGTDTQYF. The CDR3 coding sequence is TGTGCCAGCAGTGAAGCAAGGGGACTGGGCACAGATACGCAGTATTTT.

V gene TRBV5-8 combines with J gene TRBJ2-5; 7 bases fit TRBD2. The CDR3 contains 14 residues. V was clipped by 3 bases and J by 4 bases; unmatched bases: 6. CDR1 and CDR2 (germline): SGHTS, YDEGEE. CDR3 in amino acids: CASSYGLVRETQYF. The CDR3 nucleotides read TGTGCCAGCAGCTACGGACTAGTCCGAGAGACCCAGTACTTC.

V and J are TRBV11-2 and TRBJ2-3; 8 nucleotides agree with TRBD1. The V gene end was trimmed by 3 bases and the J gene end by 5 bases; junction bases not matched to a gene: 7. The CDR3 has 15 amino acids. Germline V gene lookup returns CDR1 SGHAT and CDR2 FQNNGV. CDR3 DNA: TGTGCCAGCAGCTTCGGTGCTGGGACAGGAGATACGCAGTATTTT. This gives the protein CASSFGAGTGDTQYF. The full variable domain, its missing parts supplied by reference TRBV11-2 and TRBJ2-3, is EAGVAQSPRYKIIEKRQSVAFWCNPISGHATLYWYQQILGQGPKLLIQFQNNGVVDDSQLPKDRFSAERLKGVDSTLKIQPAKLEDSAVYLCASSFGAGTGDTQYFGPGTRLTVL.

V and J are TRBV28 and TRBJ2-2, with 14 bases identical to TRBD2. The J segment lost 7 bases and the V segment lost 4 bases, leaving 2 bases of the junction unmatched. The germline V gene has CDR1 MDHEN and CDR2 SYDVKM. CDR3 length equals 15 residues. CDR3 protein: CASSSGLAGVGELFF. The DNA of the CDR3 is TGTGCCAGCAGTTCGGGACTAGCGGGAGTCGGGGAGCTGTTTTTT.

DNA for the CDR3: TGTGCCAGCAAGCGCGAAGCAGATACGCAGTATTTT. It codes for CASKREADTQYF. J is TRBJ2-3 and V is TRBV2; D gene ambiguous. The length of the CDR3 is 12 residues. V dropped 7 bases and J dropped 4 bases, with 9 bases sitting between them. The V gene's germline CDR1 is SNHLY and CDR2 FYNNEI.

The V gene is TRBV27, the J gene TRBJ1-1; weak D call: TRBD1 (5 bases). This CDR3 region has 13 residues. The V end was cut by 5 bases, the J end by 8 bases, with 15 bases between. CDR1 MNHEY and CDR2 SMNVEV come from the germline V gene (reference sequence). The chain's CDR3 is CASSATLGPEAFF. CDR3 nucleotides: TGTGCCAGCAGTGCGACCCTGGGGCCCGAAGCTTTCTTT.

In its sample, this clone was seen once. The chain joins TRBV6-6 to TRBJ1-2; D might be TRBD1 (6 bases). Trimming took off 3 bases at V and 8 bases at J, with 19 bases between the two ends. CDR1 is MNHNY, CDR2 SVGAGI, per germline (reference sequence). The CDR3 has 15 residues. The chain's CDR3 is CASSYDGGVRGGYTF. DNA of the CDR3: TGTGCCAGCAGTTATGATGGGGGCGTTAGGGGAGGCTACACCTTC.